The 32 T cell receptor beta chains presented below share a single source sample, sequenced in a study of T cell changes during pregnancy in multiple sclerosis. Produced via immunoSEQ multiplex PCR; TCRdb's table is partial and in-frame only. The sample includes around 100,000 clones, 85% to 95% seen only once; the top ten take around 0.92%. The material was peripheral blood, obtained after pregnancy. The receptors were gathered from a female donor with multiple sclerosis, enrolled in a pregnancy study.

This chain connects TRBV14 to TRBJ2-3; D uncertain. The CDR3 covers 14 residues. Trimming removed 2 bases from V and 4 bases from J, with 10 bases in between. CDR1 SGHDN and CDR2 FVKESK come from the germline V gene. The CDR3 loop is CASSQFNSPDTQYF. CDR3 nucleotides: TGTGCCAGCAGCCAATTTAACAGCCCAGATACGCAGTATTTT.

This chain uses TRBV19 with TRBJ2-3; 10 nucleotides align to TRBD2. CDR3 length: 17 amino acids. The V and J ends lost 1 base and 3 bases, in that order; junction bases with no gene match: 7. Germline V gene data show CDR1 as LNHDA and CDR2 as SQIVND (reference sequence). CDR3 bases: TGTGCCAGTAGTATAGGGATAGCGGGAGGAAGAACAGATACGCAGTATTTT. Translating it yields CASSIGIAGGRTDTQYF.

Here the CDR3 DNA reads TGTGCCAGCAGACTTCATACCTCGGGCGGCGGGGACGAGCAGTACTTC. Translation: CASRLHTSGGGDEQYF. The chain joins TRBV27 to TRBJ2-7; a weak D match, TRBD2 (6 bases). V was cut by 6 bases and J by 5 bases, with 23 bases left in between. CDR1 is MNHEY and CDR2 is SMNVEV in the germline V gene (reference sequence). The CDR3 totals 16 residues.

This clone was seen only once. The CDR3 ends on some other residue instead of the conserved phenylalanine or tryptophan, so this is likely a read error. The DNA is left out, because the CDR3 cannot be placed on it with certainty; the CDR3 is given as TCRdb lists it. The rearrangement links TRBV20-1 to TRBJ2-7; TRBD2, the D gene given by the table, was not confirmed from the DNA. Germline CDR1 and CDR2: DFQATT and SNEGSKA (reference sequence). Both ends counted, the CDR3 spans 11 residues. The CDR3 sequence: CSAPLPPGLAL.

V usage is TRBV14 and J usage is TRBJ1-4, with D possibly matching TRBD1 (5 bases). This CDR3 spans 14 amino acids. V lost 1 base and J 11 bases, leaving 14 bases between the germline ends. The germline V gene encodes CDR1 SGHDN and CDR2 FVKESK. The CDR3 coding sequence is TGTGCCAGCAGCCAAGGAGGGTTGGGGGGGAAACTGTTTTTT. Its protein product is CASSQGGLGGKLFF.

This clone was counted only a few times. The chain combines TRBV2 with TRBJ1-6; 8 bases match TRBD1. The trim removed 5 bases at V and 10 bases at J, leaving 7 bases unmatched. This CDR3 contains 14 residues. CDR1 and CDR2 (germline): SNHLY, FYNNEI. CDR3 protein: CASSQDRGNSPLHF. The CDR3 region has the DNA TGTGCCAGCAGTCAAGACAGGGGAAACTCACCCCTCCACTTT. The complete variable domain, with remaining parts taken from reference TRBV2 and TRBJ1-6, reads EPEVTQTPSHQVTQMGQEVILRCVPISNHLYFYWYRQILGQKVEFLVSFYNNEISEKSEIFDDQFSVERPDGSNFTLKIRSTKLEDSAMYFCASSQDRGNSPLHFGNGTRLTVT.

The chain has TRBV19 and TRBJ1-4; 7 bases agree with TRBD1. This CDR3 comprises 15 residues. After removal of 3 bases from V and 5 bases from J, the junction contained 6 bases not matched to a gene. Germline loops: CDR1 LNHDA, CDR2 SQIVND (reference sequence). CDR3: CASSIGGGGNEKLFF. CDR3 bases: TGTGCCAGTAGTATTGGAGGAGGGGGCAATGAAAAACTGTTTTTT.

The rearrangement joins TRBV2 to TRBJ2-2, with 7 bases fitting TRBD1. This CDR3 spans 14 amino acids. Germline-derived CDR1 and CDR2 are SNHLY and FYNNEI. V dropped 4 bases and J dropped 4; count of bases not matched to a gene: 3. The CDR3 is CASSAGQFTGELFF. CDR3 DNA sequence: TGTGCCAGCAGTGCGGGACAGTTCACCGGGGAGCTGTTTTTT.

The genes are TRBV2 and TRBJ2-7; 13 nucleotides line up with TRBD2. From germline, CDR1 is SNHLY and CDR2 FYNNEI. J lost 2 bases, V lost 6 bases, and 7 bases had no gene match. This CDR3 has 16 residues. The CDR3 DNA follows: TGTGCCAGCAGCCGGACTAGCGGGGGCGCGCCCTACGAGCAGTACTTC. Residues: CASSRTSGGAPYEQYF. The whole variable domain, remainder taken from reference TRBV2 and TRBJ2-7, is EPEVTQTPSHQVTQMGQEVILRCVPISNHLYFYWYRQILGQKVEFLVSFYNNEISEKSEIFDDQFSVERPDGSNFTLKIRSTKLEDSAMYFCASSRTSGGAPYEQYFGPGTRLTVT.

The rearrangement links TRBV10-2 to TRBJ1-5; no clear D. Germline V CDR1 and CDR2: WSHSY, SAAADI. The V end lost 0 bases, the J end lost 5 bases, and 11 bases lay between the germline ends. This CDR3 is 15 amino acids long. The CDR3 spells CASSESGGRHQPQHF. CDR3 coding DNA: TGCGCCAGCAGTGAGTCAGGAGGGCGCCATCAGCCCCAGCATTTT.

The chain is built from TRBV19 and TRBJ1-5; no firm D call. CDR1 is LNHDA, CDR2 SQIVND, per germline (reference sequence). The CDR3 contains 15 residues. Trimming left V 7 bases short and J 2 bases short, with 15 bases between. The CDR3 sequence is CASTRRGRGNQPQHF. In nucleotides, the CDR3 is TGTGCCAGTACCAGACGAGGCCGAGGCAATCAGCCCCAGCATTTT.

J is TRBJ2-5 and V is TRBV6-5, with TRBD2 matching over 12 bases. CDR1 MNHEY and CDR2 SVGAGI come from the germline V gene. V shed 4 bases and J 8 bases; nucleotides not matched to a gene: 8. This CDR3 region has 15 residues. DNA for the CDR3: TGTGCCAGCAGTTTAGGGACTAGCGGGTTGAGTACCCAGTACTTC. Translating it yields CASSLGTSGLSTQYF.

This clone was found once. This chain connects TRBV2 to TRBJ1-1; 11 bases match TRBD1. Germline lookup yields CDR1 SNHLY and CDR2 FYNNEI. J lost 3 bases, V lost 5 bases, and 2 bases had no gene match. The CDR3 totals 14 residues. Here the CDR3 reads CASSRTGGDTEAFF. In DNA form, the CDR3 reads TGTGCCAGCAGTCGGACAGGGGGCGACACTGAAGCTTTCTTT.

The chain joins TRBV18 to TRBJ1-2, with D perhaps TRBD1 (5 bases). The germline V gene has CDR1 KGHSH and CDR2 LQKENI. The CDR3 extends over 13 amino acids. V lost 3 bases and J 3 bases, leaving 8 bases between the germline ends. This CDR3 is CASSPGLDYGYTF. CDR3 in DNA: TGTGCCAGCTCACCGGGACTGGACTATGGCTACACCTTC.

The chain links TRBV5-1 to TRBJ1-5, with D possibly TRBD1 on 5 matching bases. The CDR3 covers 15 residues. Germline CDR1 is SGHRS and CDR2 is YFSETQ. V was trimmed by 0 bases and J by 4 bases, leaving 11 bases between them. DNA for the CDR3: TGCGCCAGCAGCTTGGTTTCCGGGGGAAATCAGCCCCAGCATTTT. Its protein is CASSLVSGGNQPQHF.

This chain uses TRBV29-1 with TRBJ2-6; D remains unclear. Germline loops: CDR1 SQVTM, CDR2 ANQGSEA. With 3 bases removed from V and 0 bases from J, the gap between germline ends came to 9 bases. There are 15 residues in the CDR3. The CDR3 reads CSVEDRSSGANVLTF. DNA for the CDR3: TGCAGCGTTGAGGATCGGAGCTCTGGGGCCAACGTCCTGACTTTC.

The chain is built from TRBV2 and TRBJ2-2; the match to TRBD2 covers 7 bases. Germline V gene data show CDR1 as SNHLY and CDR2 as FYNNEI. CDR3 length equals 16 residues. V was pared by 4 bases and J by 4 bases, with 9 bases of the junction left unmatched. The CDR3 DNA follows: TGTGCCAGCAGTGCCCTCGGCAGGGAGGGCACCGGGGAGCTGTTTTTT. Translated: CASSALGREGTGELFF.

The V and J genes are TRBV11-1 and TRBJ1-1; TRBD1 matches 7 bases. The CDR3 is made up of 15 amino acids. Trimming took 5 bases from V and 3 from J; bases not matched to a gene: 9. Germline V lookup: CDR1 SGHAT, CDR2 FQDESV (reference sequence). The CDR3 reads CASSHRGLGDTEAFF. The CDR3 coding sequence is TGTGCCAGCAGCCATAGGGGGCTTGGTGACACTGAAGCTTTCTTT. Complete variable domain (other parts from reference TRBV11-1 and TRBJ1-1): EAEVAQSPRYKITEKSQAVAFWCDPISGHATLYWYRQILGQGPELLVQFQDESVVDDSQLPKDRFSAERLKGVDSTLKIQPAELGDSAMYLCASSHRGLGDTEAFFGQGTRLTVV.

The rearrangement joins TRBV7-2 to TRBJ2-1; 7 bases are shared with TRBD2. V gave up 1 base and J gave up 8 bases; unmatched junction bases: 14. Germline loops: CDR1 SGHTA, CDR2 FQGNSA. The CDR3 totals 17 residues. The CDR3 DNA reads as TGTGCCAGCAGCTTAGTACCGTTTGGGCGGGGGTCCGATGAGCAGTTCTTC. As protein: CASSLVPFGRGSDEQFF.

The chain has TRBV7-9 and TRBJ1-1; TRBD1 is a possible D gene (6 bases). CDR3 length equals 15 residues. Germline CDR1 and CDR2: SEHNR and FQNEAQ (reference sequence). V was pared by 6 bases and J by 5 bases, with 19 bases between. DNA for the CDR3: TGTGCCAGCAGACTCAGGGGCGGGGGGGAAACTGAAGCTTTCTTT. Amino acids: CASRLRGGGETEAFF.

J is TRBJ2-5 and V is TRBV6-6; 10 bases agree with TRBD2. CDR3 size: 15 residues. CDR1 is MNHNY and CDR2 is SVGAGI in the germline V gene (reference sequence). V lost 4 bases to trimming and J lost 2 bases; unmatched junction nucleotides: 4. The chain's CDR3 is CASSLTSGPQETQYF. The CDR3 nucleotides are TGTGCCAGCAGTTTGACTAGCGGGCCTCAAGAGACCCAGTACTTC.

The V call is TRBV5-5, the J call TRBJ1-2; D not resolved. The CDR3 runs 15 residues. With 0 bases removed from V and 2 bases from J, the gap between germline ends came to 11 bases. The germline CDR1 and CDR2 sequences are SGHKS and YYEKEE (reference sequence). CDR3 coding DNA: TGTGCCAGCAGCTTGGGGCCATCATCAAACTATGGCTACACCTTC. It translates to CASSLGPSSNYGYTF.

J is TRBJ2-4 and V is TRBV18; possible D gene TRBD2, 6 bases. Trimming stripped 3 bases from V and 5 bases from J, with 11 bases between. Germline V lookup: CDR1 KGHSH, CDR2 LQKENI. The CDR3 consists of 14 residues. CDR3 DNA sequence: TGTGCCAGCTCACCGGAGGGAATCCAAAACATTCAGTACTTC. This encodes CASSPEGIQNIQYF.

The chain has TRBV19 and TRBJ2-1; maybe TRBD2 (5 bases). V shed 3 bases and J shed 8 bases, with 11 bases lying between them. The CDR3 runs to 13 residues. From germline, CDR1 is LNHDA and CDR2 SQIVND (reference sequence). CDR3 nucleotide sequence: TGTGCCAGTAGTATGATAGCGTGGGATGAGCAGTTCTTC. The encoded protein is CASSMIAWDEQFF.

This chain links TRBV6-1 with TRBJ1-5; TRBD1 aligns across 7 bases. The CDR3 extends over 16 amino acids. Germline lookup yields CDR1 MNHNS and CDR2 SASEGT. The trim removed 0 bases at V and 5 bases at J, leaving 7 bases unmatched. Here the CDR3 DNA reads TGTGCCAGCAGTGAAGCCCTCGGGACAGACTATCAGCCCCAGCATTTT. As protein: CASSEALGTDYQPQHF.

The CDR3 bases are TGCGCCAGCAGCTTTACAGGCTCTGAAGCTTTCTTT. Translated: CASSFTGSEAFF. The genes are TRBV5-1 and TRBJ1-1, with D tentatively TRBD1 (5 bases). Germline-derived CDR1 and CDR2 are SGHRS and YFSETQ. The CDR3 loop spans 12 amino acids. Trimming cost V 2 bases and J 6 bases, with 8 bases left between them.

The rearrangement uses TRBV7-3 and TRBJ2-1; 7 bases match TRBD2. Germline V gives CDR1 SGHTA, CDR2 FQGTGA. V lost 0 bases to trimming and J lost 3 bases; unmatched junction nucleotides: 5. CDR3 length equals 16 residues. The CDR3 DNA reads as TGTGCCAGCAGCTTAACGGCGGGGGTCGGCTACAATGAGCAGTTCTTC. Translating it yields CASSLTAGVGYNEQFF.

The chain is built from TRBV28 and TRBJ2-4; 7 bases are a match to TRBD1. This CDR3 spans 14 amino acids. After removal of 2 bases from V and 15 bases from J, the junction contained 13 bases not matched to a gene. The germline V gene encodes CDR1 MDHEN and CDR2 SYDVKM. CDR3 protein: CASSLTGTVYYRYF. The CDR3 nucleotides are TGTGCCAGCAGTTTAACCGGGACAGTCTACTACCGGTACTTC.

The gene calls are TRBV5-1 and TRBJ1-1; D remains ambiguous. V gave up 4 bases and J gave up 2 bases, with 12 bases separating them. The CDR3 length is 14 residues. Germline V CDR1 and CDR2: SGHRS, YFSETQ. The CDR3 nucleotides read TGCGCCAGCAGCCCCGTTATTGTCAACACTGAAGCTTTCTTT. Translation gives CASSPVIVNTEAFF.

The V and J genes are TRBV27 and TRBJ1-5, with 9 bases fitting TRBD1. CDR1 and CDR2 (germline): MNHEY, SMNVEV (reference sequence). Unmatched junction bases numbered 5, after V lost 4 bases and J lost 4 bases. This CDR3 has 15 amino acids. The CDR3 nucleotides are TGTGCCAGCAGTTCGGACAGGGGTAGGAATCAGCCCCAGCATTTT. Translated: CASSSDRGRNQPQHF.

This chain joins TRBV19 and TRBJ2-1; TRBD1 is a possible D gene (6 bases). The V end lost 3 bases, the J end lost 2 bases, and 11 bases lay between the germline ends. This CDR3 comprises 15 residues. The germline V gene encodes CDR1 LNHDA and CDR2 SQIVND (reference sequence). The CDR3 DNA follows: TGTGCCAGTAGTATGTGGCAGGGGACCTACAATGAGCAGTTCTTC. It codes for CASSMWQGTYNEQFF. Drawing the rest from reference TRBV19 and TRBJ2-1, the complete variable domain is DGGITQSPKYLFRKEGQNVTLSCEQNLNHDAMYWYRQDPGQGLRLIYYSQIVNDFQKGDIAEGYSVSREKKESFPLTVTSAQKNPTAFYLCASSMWQGTYNEQFFGPGTRLTVL.

The chain recombines TRBV11-2 with TRBJ2-7, with a possible D match to TRBD2 (7 bases). Germline values: CDR1 SGHAT, CDR2 FQNNGV. V lost 4 bases and J lost 3, with 16 bases in between. CDR3 length: 15 amino acids. The CDR3 spells CASSSRPGGGYEQYF. In DNA, the CDR3 is TGTGCCAGCAGCTCCCGCCCGGGGGGCGGCTACGAGCAGTACTTC.